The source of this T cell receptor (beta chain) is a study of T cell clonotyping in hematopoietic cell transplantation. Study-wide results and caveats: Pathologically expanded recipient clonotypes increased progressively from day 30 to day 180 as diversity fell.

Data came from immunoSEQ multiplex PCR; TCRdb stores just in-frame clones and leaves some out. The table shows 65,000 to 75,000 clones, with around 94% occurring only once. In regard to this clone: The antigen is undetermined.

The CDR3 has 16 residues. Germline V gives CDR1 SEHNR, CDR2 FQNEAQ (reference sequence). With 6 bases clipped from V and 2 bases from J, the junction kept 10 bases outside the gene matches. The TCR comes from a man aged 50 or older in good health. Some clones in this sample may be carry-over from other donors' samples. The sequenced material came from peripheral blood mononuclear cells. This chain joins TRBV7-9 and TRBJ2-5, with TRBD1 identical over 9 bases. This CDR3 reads CASRNRQGVGQETQYF. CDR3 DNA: TGTGCCAGCAGAAATAGACAGGGGGTTGGGCAAGAGACCCAGTACTTC.